The 22 T cell receptor beta chains below were found in one sample sequenced in a study of blood T cell repertoires in COVID-19. Only in-frame clones appear in the TCRdb table, and some are missing; sequencing was by immunoSEQ multiplex PCR. The table includes tens of thousands of clones, 85% to 90% detected once. Sample: peripheral blood. The receptor source for this set is a man between 65 and 79 years old with active or convalescent COVID-19.

The count of this clone is one. V and J are TRBV19 and TRBJ1-1; the D gene is possibly TRBD1 (6 bases). The CDR3 contains 15 residues. Trimming shortened V by 3 bases and J by 4 bases, and 15 bases separated the two germline ends. In germline, CDR1 is LNHDA, CDR2 SQIVND (reference sequence). The CDR3 DNA follows: TGTGCCAGTAGTATTGGCGGGGGCTCGGGCACTGAAGCTTTCTTT. It encodes CASSIGGGSGTEAFF.

CDR3 coding DNA: TGCGCCAGCAGCTTGGCTACAGGGGGGGAGCTGTTTTTT. Its protein is CASSLATGGELFF. The V gene is TRBV5-1, the J gene TRBJ2-2; tentatively, D is TRBD1 (6 bases). Per the germline V gene, CDR1 is SGHRS and CDR2 is YFSETQ. The CDR3 is 13 amino acids. Trimming took 0 bases from V and 8 from J, leaving 8 bases between them.

The chain recombines TRBV6-5 with TRBJ1-5; 11 nucleotides match TRBD1. Germline CDR1 is MNHEY and CDR2 is SVGAGI. V was clipped by 5 bases and J by 4 bases; unmatched bases: 4. The CDR3 covers 15 residues. CDR3 coding DNA: TGTGCCAGCAGTACTAGGGACAGGGGGAATCAGCCCCAGCATTTT. It translates to CASSTRDRGNQPQHF.

The sample holds one count of this clone. CDR3 sequence: CASTRGRGRPQHF. The CDR3 nucleotides read TGTGCCAGCACTCGGGGGAGGGGGAGGCCCCAGCATTTT. The chain combines TRBV6-5 with TRBJ1-5, with D maybe TRBD1 (6 bases). The CDR3 has 13 amino acids. Germline CDR1 and CDR2: MNHEY and SVGAGI. Deletions cut 7 bases from V and 9 bases from J, with 16 bases between.

CDR3 DNA sequence: TGTGCCAGCAGTTTGTCGACAGGGTACCAGCCCCAGCATTTT. Translated: CASSLSTGYQPQHF. The chain joins TRBV28 to TRBJ1-5, with TRBD1 matching over 7 bases. There are 14 residues in the CDR3. After removal of 3 bases from V and 7 bases from J, the junction contained 6 bases not matched to a gene. The germline V gene encodes CDR1 MDHEN and CDR2 SYDVKM.

This clone was observed once. V and J are TRBV27 and TRBJ2-1; tentatively, D is TRBD1 (6 bases). The V gene lost 3 bases and the J gene lost 0 bases, with 9 bases spanning the gap. Germline lookup yields CDR1 MNHEY and CDR2 SMNVEV (reference sequence). The CDR3 extends over 15 amino acids. CDR3 sequence reads: CASSLRGSSYNEQFF. The CDR3 DNA reads as TGTGCCAGCAGTTTGAGGGGGAGCTCCTACAATGAGCAGTTCTTC.

This chain's CDR3 is CASSRGRSPLHF. CDR3 bases: TGTGCCAGCAGTCGCGGGAGATCACCCCTCCACTTT. The J gene is TRBJ1-6, the V gene TRBV6-2 or TRBV6-3; D is unresolved. CDR3 size: 12 residues. Germline assignment: CDR1 MNHEY and CDR2 SVGEGT. The V end was cut by 5 bases, the J end by 10 bases, with 9 bases between.

The chain carries TRBV19 and TRBJ1-2, with 8 bases matching TRBD1. Germline V gives CDR1 LNHDA, CDR2 SQIVND (reference sequence). The CDR3 totals 13 residues. The J segment lost 8 bases and the V segment lost 8 bases, leaving 10 bases of the junction unmatched. CDR3 protein: CASDPGQGGGYTF. In DNA, the CDR3 is TGTGCCAGTGACCCCGGACAGGGTGGGGGCTACACCTTC.

J is TRBJ1-2 and V is TRBV6-5; tentative D call: TRBD1 (6 bases). Trimming took 5 bases from V and 8 from J, leaving 18 bases between them. This CDR3 region has 14 residues. Germline assignment: CDR1 MNHEY and CDR2 SVGAGI. Here the CDR3 reads CASSSPRQGWGYTF. CDR3 nucleotides: TGTGCCAGCAGTAGCCCGAGGCAGGGGTGGGGCTACACCTTC.

V gene TRBV5-1 combines with J gene TRBJ1-6; 7 bases are a match to TRBD1. The CDR3 runs 18 residues. Losses at the gene ends were 0 bases for V and 8 bases for J; bases not matched to a gene: 14. CDR1 is SGHRS, CDR2 YFSETQ, per germline. The CDR3 DNA sequence: TGCGCCAGCAGCTTGGGGGTCCGACAGGGTAGGGGGTATTCACCCCTCCACTTT. Its protein product is CASSLGVRQGRGYSPLHF.

This clone came up once. This sequence joins TRBV7-3 and TRBJ2-5; 7 positions agree with TRBD2. V lost 4 bases and J lost 7; bases outside the gene matches: 0. Germline V CDR1 and CDR2: SGHTA, FQGTGA. This CDR3 has 11 residues. The CDR3 reads CASSSGGTQYF. In nucleotides, the CDR3 is TGTGCCAGCAGCTCGGGAGGGACCCAGTACTTC.

In this sample, this clone is large. The V gene is TRBV13, the J gene TRBJ1-2; a weak D match, TRBD1 (5 bases). CDR1 is PRHDT and CDR2 is FYEKMQ in the germline V gene (reference sequence). Trimming removed 4 bases at V and 2 bases at J, with 14 bases between. The CDR3 loop spans 15 amino acids. The DNA for the CDR3 is TGTGCCAGCAGCTCCTCGCAGGGAAGGAACTATGGCTACACCTTC. Protein product: CASSSSQGRNYGYTF.

The V gene is TRBV19, the J gene TRBJ1-2; D gene uncertain. Deletions cut 4 bases from V and 5 bases from J, with 11 bases between. The CDR3 contains 13 residues. Germline V gene lookup returns CDR1 LNHDA and CDR2 SQIVND (reference sequence). The DNA of the CDR3 is TGTGCCAGTAGTAAAGGGAGCTATTATGGCTACACCTTC. It specifies CASSKGSYYGYTF.

The V gene is TRBV2, the J gene TRBJ2-3, with a weak D call TRBD2 (6 bases). V lost 7 bases to trimming and J lost 3 bases, with 11 bases between them. From germline, CDR1 is SNHLY and CDR2 FYNNEI. The CDR3 totals 13 residues. CDR3 amino acids: CASKEGMTDTQYF. CDR3 coding DNA: TGTGCCAGCAAGGAGGGAATGACAGATACGCAGTATTTT.

The chain recombines TRBV19 with TRBJ1-4, with 8 bases identical to TRBD1. CDR1 is LNHDA, CDR2 SQIVND, per germline (reference sequence). This CDR3 is 16 amino acids long. Trimming at V came to 6 bases and at J to 0 bases, leaving 6 bases not matched to a gene. CDR3 protein: CASSNRGIATNEKLFF. The CDR3 DNA follows: TGTGCCAGTAGCAACAGGGGGATTGCAACTAATGAAAAACTGTTTTTT.

V gene TRBV19 combines with J gene TRBJ1-2; D is ambiguous. The germline CDR1 and CDR2 sequences are LNHDA and SQIVND (reference sequence). This CDR3 is built from 15 residues. The V end was cut by 3 bases, the J end by 8 bases, with 19 bases between. CDR3 coding DNA: TGTGCCAGTAGTATCTATACAGCCGACTATCGCGGCTACACCTTC. Amino acids: CASSIYTADYRGYTF. Combining the CDR3 with reference TRBV19 and TRBJ1-2 gives the whole variable domain DGGITQSPKYLFRKEGQNVTLSCEQNLNHDAMYWYRQDPGQGLRLIYYSQIVNDFQKGDIAEGYSVSREKKESFPLTVTSAQKNPTAFYLCASSIYTADYRGYTFGSGTRLTVV.

The V call is TRBV25-1, the J call TRBJ1-2; no reliable D call. The CDR3 has 15 amino acids. V gave up 1 base and J gave up 0 bases, with 9 bases separating them. Germline V gives CDR1 MGHDK, CDR2 SYGVNS. This CDR3 reads CASSESSYSNYGYTF. As DNA, the CDR3 is TGTGCCAGCAGTGAATCATCCTATTCTAACTATGGCTACACCTTC.

A single count supports this clone. The DNA of the CDR3 is TGTGCCAGCAGTGAAGAGGGACTGAGATACGAGCAGTACTTC. It encodes CASSEEGLRYEQYF. This chain joins TRBV6-1 and TRBJ2-7; possibly TRBD2 for D (6 bases). Trimming took 1 base from V and 4 from J, leaving 11 bases between them. CDR1 is MNHNS, CDR2 SASEGT, per germline. The CDR3 covers 14 residues.

V gene TRBV25-1 combines with J gene TRBJ2-3; 8 bases fit TRBD2. There are 15 residues in the CDR3. Germline CDR1 is MGHDK and CDR2 is SYGVNS. V lost 6 bases and J lost 0; bases outside the gene matches: 5. The CDR3 DNA reads TGTGCCAGCAGCAAAACTAGCGGAAGCACAGATACGCAGTATTTT. Amino acid sequence: CASSKTSGSTDTQYF.

The rearrangement links TRBV6-5 to TRBJ1-4; 7 positions agree with TRBD1. This CDR3 is 15 amino acids long. Germline CDR1 and CDR2: MNHEY and SVGAGI. J was trimmed by 8 bases and V by 3 bases; bases with no gene match: 9. CDR3 in amino acids: CASSYSGGGEEKLFF. Written as DNA, the CDR3 is TGTGCCAGCAGTTATTCGGGAGGGGGCGAGGAAAAACTGTTTTTT.

The V and J genes are TRBV28 and TRBJ1-1, with D hard to call. Germline lookup yields CDR1 MDHEN and CDR2 SYDVKM. The CDR3 totals 14 residues. Trimming removed 2 bases from V and 1 base from J, with 8 bases in between. The DNA for the CDR3 is TGTGCCAGCAGTTTAAAAATCGGGAACACTGAAGCTTTCTTT. Its protein is CASSLKIGNTEAFF.

Written as DNA, the CDR3 is TGTGCCTGGAGTGTACCCGACAGATTTAACTATGGCTACACCTTC. It specifies CAWSVPDRFNYGYTF. V and J are TRBV30 and TRBJ1-2; D is possibly TRBD1 (5 bases). The V gene's germline CDR1 is GTSNPN and CDR2 SVGIG (reference sequence). The CDR3 consists of 15 residues. Trimming removed 0 bases from V and 1 base from J, with 12 bases in between.